The 21 T cell receptor beta chains presented below share a single source sample, sequenced in a study of shared clonotypes between healthy human individuals. Using immunoSEQ multiplex PCR, the repertoire was profiled, and TCRdb retains in-frame clones only, with some absent. The sample gives about 710,000 clones, around four fifths of which show up once; around 1.8% is in the top ten. Sequencing input: memory CD4+ T cells sorted from blood. The subset denotes: CD45RA-negative fraction. The receptors shown here come from a woman in her thirties in good health.

J is TRBJ2-7 and V is TRBV25-1; D may be TRBD1 (6 bases). The CDR3 length is 17 residues. V lost 0 bases and J lost 0, with 15 bases in between. Germline V CDR1 and CDR2: MGHDK, SYGVNS. The CDR3 sequence is CASSEYHSPDSSYEQYF. Written as DNA, the CDR3 is TGTGCCAGCAGTGAATATCACTCACCGGACAGCTCCTACGAGCAGTACTTC.

This chain connects TRBV6-6 to TRBJ2-1, with TRBD2 identical over 10 bases. The CDR3 contains 14 residues. The J segment lost 7 bases and the V segment lost 6 bases, leaving 6 bases of the junction unmatched. Per the germline V gene, CDR1 is MNHNY and CDR2 is SVGAGI (reference sequence). The CDR3 sequence: CASRLSGRGNEQFF. The CDR3 coding sequence is TGTGCCAGCAGGCTCAGCGGGAGGGGGAATGAGCAGTTCTTC.

This chain joins TRBV27 and TRBJ2-5; maybe TRBD1 (5 bases). Germline CDR1 reads MNHEY; CDR2 reads SMNVEV (reference sequence). The CDR3 totals 15 residues. With 4 bases removed from V and 4 bases from J, the gap between germline ends came to 16 bases. CDR3: CASSSAAGLGETQYF. In nucleotides, the CDR3 is TGTGCCAGCAGTTCCGCTGCAGGGTTGGGAGAGACCCAGTACTTC.

V and J are TRBV27 and TRBJ2-1; TRBD2 agrees at 13 bases. Germline CDR1 MNHEY, CDR2 SMNVEV (reference sequence). Trimming took 4 bases from V and 1 from J; bases not matched to a gene: 13. This CDR3 is 20 amino acids long. CDR3 residues: CASSYAPGLAGVFSYNEQFF. The CDR3, as DNA: TGTGCCAGCAGTTACGCCCCAGGACTAGCGGGAGTGTTTTCCTACAATGAGCAGTTCTTC.

This clone was seen more than once but under ten times. The V and J genes are TRBV9 and TRBJ1-2, with D perhaps matching TRBD1 (5 bases). Germline loops: CDR1 SGDLS, CDR2 YYNGEE. The V end lost 4 bases, the J end lost 6 bases, and 25 bases lay between the germline ends. CDR3 length: 17 residues. The CDR3 sequence: CASSLEETVLRRDGYTF. The CDR3 bases are TGTGCCAGCAGCTTGGAGGAGACAGTACTGAGACGGGATGGCTACACCTTC.

This clone was observed a few times. V is TRBV5-1 and J is TRBJ1-4; no definite D call. Germline-derived CDR1 and CDR2 are SGHRS and YFSETQ. The CDR3 runs to 14 residues. V dropped 0 bases and J dropped 8 bases, with 11 bases sitting between them. CDR3 nucleotide sequence: TGCGCCAGCAGCTTGGGGCGGGATCAGGAAAAACTGTTTTTT. It translates to CASSLGRDQEKLFF.

The rearrangement joins TRBV11-3 to TRBJ2-2, with 9 bases fitting TRBD2. Trimming removed 4 bases from V and 6 bases from J; junction bases left unmatched: 6. In germline, CDR1 is SGHNT, CDR2 YENEEA. The CDR3 spans 15 residues. This CDR3 is CASSSGLALPGELFF. As DNA, the CDR3 is TGTGCCAGCAGCTCGGGACTAGCCCTACCCGGGGAGCTGTTTTTT.

This rearrangement joins TRBV6-5 to TRBJ1-5; perhaps TRBD1 as D (5 bases). V lost 0 bases, J lost 0 bases, and 6 bases lay in between. This CDR3 region has 15 residues. Germline CDR1 and CDR2: MNHEY and SVGAGI. In DNA, the CDR3 is TGTGCCAGCAGTTACTCAGGGGCTAGCAATCAGCCCCAGCATTTT. Translating gives CASSYSGASNQPQHF.

This clone was seen once. V usage is TRBV28 and J usage is TRBJ1-2; 8 bases match TRBD1. V lost 5 bases to trimming and J lost 0 bases; unmatched junction nucleotides: 8. Germline assignment: CDR1 MDHEN and CDR2 SYDVKM. The CDR3 is 16 residues long. CDR3 loop: CASSPLGTGSNYGYTF. CDR3 sequence (DNA): TGTGCCAGCAGTCCCCTGGGGACAGGCTCTAACTATGGCTACACCTTC.

The CDR3 here is CASGRVVEKLFF. The CDR3 DNA reads as TGCGCCAGCGGCCGAGTTGTTGAAAAACTGTTTTTT. This chain links TRBV10-2 with TRBJ1-4; no clear D. The V end was cut by 8 bases, the J end by 7 bases, with 11 bases between. The CDR3 totals 12 residues. From germline, CDR1 is WSHSY and CDR2 SAAADI.

This clone came up a few times. This chain joins TRBV11-2 and TRBJ2-5; 8 bases fit TRBD2. The CDR3 runs 14 residues. V was clipped by 4 bases and J by 4 bases; unmatched bases: 5. Germline CDR1 and CDR2: SGHAT and FQNNGV. CDR3 sequence reads: CASSSGGVRETQYF. CDR3 DNA: TGTGCCAGCAGCTCCGGGGGGGTGAGAGAGACCCAGTACTTC.

This clone has a single count. This rearrangement joins TRBV7-8 to TRBJ2-3; 12 bases are a match to TRBD2. This CDR3 spans 15 amino acids. V lost 6 bases to trimming and J lost 6 bases; unmatched junction nucleotides: 7. The germline gives CDR1 SGHVS, CDR2 FQNEAQ. CDR3 DNA: TGTGCCAGCAGGTCTAGCGGGGGGGGTTGGGATACGCAGTATTTT. Translation: CASRSSGGGWDTQYF.

The rearrangement links TRBV6-1 to TRBJ2-1; TRBD2 agrees at 8 bases. Germline lookup yields CDR1 MNHNS and CDR2 SASEGT. The CDR3 is 14 residues long. V shed 4 bases, J shed 10 bases, and the junction held 9 bases outside the gene matches. The CDR3 loop reads CASSARGRRGEQFF. The CDR3 region has the DNA TGTGCCAGCAGTGCCCGCGGGAGGCGGGGAGAGCAGTTCTTC.

The chain links TRBV28 to TRBJ2-7; the D is unclear. Germline V lookup: CDR1 MDHEN, CDR2 SYDVKM. This CDR3 is built from 12 residues. With 2 bases removed from V and 5 bases from J, the gap between germline ends came to 7 bases. The CDR3 nucleotides are TGTGCCAGCAGTTTAATTATTCACGAGCAGTACTTC. Its translation: CASSLIIHEQYF.

Only a few counts were recorded for this clone. This chain joins TRBV6-7 and TRBJ2-1; 8 bases fit TRBD2. TRBV6-7 is classed as an ORF, of uncertain function. With 6 bases clipped from V and 8 bases from J, the junction kept 12 bases outside the gene matches. The CDR3 sequence is 15 residues long. CDR3 in amino acids: CASRCSSGSQDEQFF. CDR3 coding DNA: TGTGCCAGCAGATGCTCAAGCGGGAGTCAGGATGAGCAGTTCTTC.

This chain connects TRBV5-4 to TRBJ2-7; a possible D gene is TRBD1 (5 bases). Germline V CDR1 and CDR2: SGHNT, YYREEE (reference sequence). With 4 bases removed from V and 5 bases from J, the gap between germline ends came to 19 bases. This CDR3 spans 15 amino acids. Here the CDR3 reads CASSAPGKRQDEQYF. The CDR3 region has the DNA TGTGCCAGCAGCGCCCCAGGGAAGAGGCAGGACGAGCAGTACTTC.

V gene TRBV7-6 combines with J gene TRBJ1-1; 9 bases align to TRBD1. This CDR3 has 15 amino acids. Germline V gene sequence: CDR1 SGHVS, CDR2 FNYEAQ. With V trimmed by 5 bases and J by 5 bases, 9 bases remained unmatched. For the CDR3, the DNA is TGTGCCAGCAGCAAAACAGGGGGCGCGGGGACTGAAGCTTTCTTT. It translates to CASSKTGGAGTEAFF.

This clone was observed a handful of times. The likely explanation is a read error, given a far larger clone one base away. This sample also contains other DNA sequences that code for the same CDR3. The V call is TRBV7-3, the J call TRBJ1-1; 8 bases are a match to TRBD1. Trimming cost V 5 bases and J 3 bases; bases outside gene matches: 2. The V gene's germline CDR1 is SGHTA and CDR2 FQGTGA. The CDR3 sequence is 13 residues long. For the CDR3, the DNA is TGTGCCAGCAGCATACAGGGGGACACTGAAGCTTTCTTT. Residues: CASSIQGDTEAFF.

V and J are TRBV10-3 and TRBJ1-1; unclear D gene. With 11 bases removed from V and 1 base from J, the gap between germline ends came to 14 bases. There are 13 residues in the CDR3. Germline lookup yields CDR1 ENHRY and CDR2 SYGVKD. The CDR3 sequence: CASKPDPNTEAFF. In nucleotides, the CDR3 is TGTGCCTCGAAGCCAGACCCGAACACTGAAGCTTTCTTT.

The table lists this clone with a few counts. The chain has TRBV7-2 and TRBJ1-1; possibly TRBD1 for D (6 bases). The CDR3 is 13 residues long. CDR1 SGHTA and CDR2 FQGNSA come from the germline V gene. V was pared by 6 bases and J by 6 bases, with 14 bases between. The DNA for the CDR3 is TGTGCCAGCAGTTACAGGGAAGTCTCTGAAGCTTTCTTT. Translated, it gives CASSYREVSEAFF.

The chain combines TRBV10-3 with TRBJ2-2; 13 bases line up with TRBD2. CDR1 ENHRY and CDR2 SYGVKD come from the germline V gene. The CDR3 totals 15 residues. Trimming removed 6 bases from V and 5 bases from J; junction bases left unmatched: 3. CDR3 region: CAIRKGLAGTGELFF. The CDR3 nucleotides are TGTGCCATCAGGAAGGGACTAGCGGGAACCGGGGAGCTGTTTTTT.